The 20 T cell receptor beta chains given below trace back to one sample, sequenced in a study of technical replicates of blood from a few donors. Assay: immunoSEQ multiplex PCR; the TCRdb copy retains only in-frame clones and omits some. The sample includes tens of thousands of clones, 94% of them seen just once. Sequencing was performed on T cells isolated from PBMCs. These receptors were collected from a human donor in good health.

This clone was observed once. This chain joins TRBV28 and TRBJ2-6; perhaps TRBD1 as D (5 bases). Germline CDR1 reads MDHEN; CDR2 reads SYDVKM. The CDR3 runs 18 residues. The germline V and J ends were trimmed by 3 bases and 1 base, with 16 bases remaining between them. The CDR3 DNA is TGTGCCAGCAGTTTTGCAGGGCCCTATAGTTCTGGGGCCAACGTCCTGACTTTC. This codes for CASSFAGPYSSGANVLTF.

The rearrangement joins TRBV2 to TRBJ2-7; TRBD2 might be the D (6 bases). With 7 bases removed from V and 2 bases from J, the gap between germline ends came to 12 bases. The CDR3 runs 13 residues. The germline gives CDR1 SNHLY, CDR2 FYNNEI. CDR3 sequence: CASKSSATYEQYF. CDR3 nucleotides: TGTGCCAGCAAATCTAGCGCAACCTACGAGCAGTACTTC.

The chain combines TRBV18 with TRBJ2-2, with D possibly being TRBD1 (6 bases). This CDR3 is 14 amino acids long. Trimming removed 3 bases from V and 5 bases from J, with 10 bases in between. Germline CDR1 and CDR2: KGHSH and LQKENI. CDR3 DNA: TGTGCCAGCTCACCGAGGGGGTCAACCGGGGAGCTGTTTTTT. Amino acids: CASSPRGSTGELFF.

The genes are TRBV15 and TRBJ2-3; tentative D call: TRBD1 (5 bases). V lost 3 bases, J lost 3 bases, and 7 bases lay in between. The V gene's germline CDR1 is LNHNV and CDR2 YYDKDF (reference sequence). The CDR3 has 13 residues. The CDR3 DNA follows: TGTGCCACCAGCAGGAAGGGGACAGATACGCAGTATTTT. Amino acids: CATSRKGTDTQYF.

In DNA form, the CDR3 reads TGTGCCAGCAGCCCTGGACTAGCGGGCCCAGATACGCAGTATTTT. Translating it yields CASSPGLAGPDTQYF. The genes are TRBV5-4 and TRBJ2-3; 11 nucleotides agree with TRBD2. Germline CDR1 reads SGHNT; CDR2 reads YYREEE (reference sequence). This CDR3 has 15 amino acids. V trimming: 4 bases; J trimming: 4 bases; junction bases outside the gene matches: 5.

The chain is built from TRBV27 and TRBJ2-7; perhaps TRBD2 as D (6 bases). Germline V lookup: CDR1 MNHEY, CDR2 SMNVEV (reference sequence). V was pared by 5 bases and J by 4 bases, with 18 bases between. The length of the CDR3 is 15 residues. The DNA of the CDR3 is TGTGCCAGCAGTCCCGGGACTTGGCTGGGTTACGAGCAGTACTTC. Encoded protein: CASSPGTWLGYEQYF.

The chain has TRBV2 and TRBJ1-2; a weak D match, TRBD1 (6 bases). CDR1 is SNHLY and CDR2 is FYNNEI in the germline V gene. V dropped 4 bases and J dropped 5 bases, with 8 bases sitting between them. CDR3 length: 12 amino acids. The CDR3 loop is CASSVQGYGYTF. The CDR3 DNA sequence: TGTGCCAGCAGTGTACAGGGATATGGCTACACCTTC.

This chain connects TRBV6-4 to TRBJ1-2, with TRBD1 identical over 8 bases. Germline values: CDR1 MRHNA, CDR2 SNTAGT. The CDR3 is made up of 15 amino acids. The V segment lost 5 bases and the J segment 4 bases; nucleotides outside the gene matches: 9. CDR3 DNA: TGTGCCAGCAGTCCAACTCGACAGGGGACCTATGGCTACACCTTC. Encoded protein: CASSPTRQGTYGYTF.

The chain carries TRBV4-1 and TRBJ1-5; possible D gene TRBD1, 6 bases. The germline CDR1 and CDR2 sequences are MGHRA and YSYEKL. The CDR3 is 21 residues long. V shed 0 bases and J shed 2 bases, with 26 bases lying between them. CDR3 in amino acids: CASSQDRSGTPPFVGNQPQHF. CDR3 nucleotide sequence: TGCGCCAGCAGCCAAGATCGGTCCGGGACACCCCCTTTTGTGGGCAATCAGCCCCAGCATTTT.

The genes are TRBV28 and TRBJ1-5; D not resolved. The CDR3 sequence is 14 residues long. V dropped 5 bases and J dropped 4 bases, with 12 bases sitting between them. Germline CDR1 is MDHEN and CDR2 is SYDVKM. CDR3 sequence reads: CASSRPGYNQPQHF. CDR3 DNA sequence: TGTGCCAGCAGTCGGCCAGGCTATAATCAGCCCCAGCATTTT.

V and J are TRBV4-2 and TRBJ2-4, with D maybe TRBD1 (5 bases). This CDR3 is built from 14 residues. Trimming stripped 0 bases from V and 7 bases from J, with 10 bases between. Germline V gene lookup returns CDR1 LGHNA and CDR2 YNFKEQ. Here the CDR3 reads CASSQEPHRNIQYF. The DNA for the CDR3 is TGTGCCAGCAGCCAAGAACCCCACAGGAACATTCAGTACTTC.

The J gene is TRBJ2-7, the V gene TRBV19; 8 bases fit TRBD2. V lost 4 bases, J lost 3 bases, and 11 bases stayed unmatched. Germline V CDR1 and CDR2: LNHDA, SQIVND (reference sequence). This CDR3 comprises 16 residues. CDR3 protein: CASSKMSGSLNYEQYF. CDR3 in DNA: TGTGCCAGTAGTAAGATGAGCGGGAGCTTGAACTACGAGCAGTACTTC. Complete variable domain (other parts from reference TRBV19 and TRBJ2-7): DGGITQSPKYLFRKEGQNVTLSCEQNLNHDAMYWYRQDPGQGLRLIYYSQIVNDFQKGDIAEGYSVSREKKESFPLTVTSAQKNPTAFYLCASSKMSGSLNYEQYFGPGTRLTVT.

V is TRBV2 and J is TRBJ1-2; D is ambiguous. The CDR3 runs to 15 residues. CDR1 and CDR2 from the germline V gene are SNHLY and FYNNEI. V was trimmed by 4 bases and J by 1 base, leaving 13 bases between them. In DNA, the CDR3 is TGTGCCAGCAGTGTCGCCCGACAATTTAACTATGGCTACACCTTC. Its protein product is CASSVARQFNYGYTF.

The chain links TRBV27 to TRBJ2-7, with D possibly TRBD2 on 6 matching bases. Germline CDR1 is MNHEY and CDR2 is SMNVEV (reference sequence). V lost 5 bases to trimming and J lost 2 bases, with 10 bases between them. This CDR3 contains 13 residues. This CDR3 reads CASSRGVTYEQYF. For the CDR3, the DNA is TGTGCCAGCAGTCGCGGGGTAACCTACGAGCAGTACTTC.

The chain joins TRBV11-2 to TRBJ2-1, with 9 bases aligning to TRBD2. V gave up 1 base and J gave up 7 bases; unmatched junction bases: 2. The CDR3 loop spans 14 amino acids. Germline assignment: CDR1 SGHAT and CDR2 FQNNGV. The DNA of the CDR3 is TGTGCCAGCAGCTTAGCGACTAGCGGTAATGAGCAGTTCTTC. Translation: CASSLATSGNEQFF.

This clone appeared a few times. The chain combines TRBV2 with TRBJ1-2; 7 bases are a match to TRBD1. The germline gives CDR1 SNHLY, CDR2 FYNNEI. CDR3 length equals 13 residues. V was pared by 3 bases and J by 4 bases, with 2 bases of the junction left unmatched. This chain's CDR3 is CASSDGTVYGYTF. In nucleotides, the CDR3 is TGTGCCAGCAGTGACGGGACAGTCTATGGCTACACCTTC.

This clone was seen just once. V is TRBV11-3 and J is TRBJ1-3; D unresolved. The CDR3 is 17 amino acids. Germline V gene lookup returns CDR1 SGHNT and CDR2 YENEEA. The germline V and J ends were trimmed by 2 bases and 3 bases, with 17 bases remaining between them. In nucleotides, the CDR3 is TGTGCCAGCAGCTTACCCTCGATGGTGGGCGATGGAAACACCATATATTTT. Translation gives CASSLPSMVGDGNTIYF.

This rearrangement joins TRBV29-1 to TRBJ2-5; D is undetermined. Per the germline V gene, CDR1 is SQVTM and CDR2 is ANQGSEA. Trimming took off 4 bases at V and 4 bases at J, with 10 bases between the two ends. The CDR3 runs to 12 residues. This CDR3 is CSVGPGLETQYF. DNA for the CDR3: TGCAGCGTTGGTCCGGGTTTAGAGACCCAGTACTTC.

The chain combines TRBV9 with TRBJ2-1; TRBD2 agrees at 10 bases. V was clipped by 4 bases and J by 6 bases; unmatched bases: 13. CDR3 size: 17 residues. The germline gives CDR1 SGDLS, CDR2 YYNGEE. CDR3 sequence reads: CASSLAPLAGGINEQFF. The CDR3 region has the DNA TGTGCCAGCAGCTTGGCCCCTTTAGCGGGGGGAATCAATGAGCAGTTCTTC.

J is TRBJ2-7 and V is TRBV7-9, with TRBD2 identical over 8 bases. Germline CDR1 reads SEHNR; CDR2 reads FQNEAQ (reference sequence). The CDR3 sequence is 14 residues long. The J segment lost 2 bases and the V segment lost 5 bases, leaving 5 bases of the junction unmatched. CDR3 region: CASSPGLAPYEQYF. The DNA of the CDR3 is TGTGCCAGCAGCCCCGGACTAGCTCCCTACGAGCAGTACTTC.